This T cell receptor beta chain was identified in a study of post-analysis software for immune sequencing data. Study in general: Relapsing-remitting, secondary progressive and progressive-relapsing multiple sclerosis courses were included.

Trimming stripped 6 bases from V and 0 bases from J, with 17 bases between. Germline loops: CDR1 DFQATT, CDR2 SNEGSKA (reference sequence). This CDR3 is built from 15 residues. As regards this clonotype: No antigen is known for it.

cDNA libraries for TCR beta contained unique molecular identifiers. TCRdb reprocessed the PCR reads with MiXCR, giving one entry per CDR3 protein. The repertoire holds around 500,000 distinct CDR3 sequences, with roughly 34% as singletons. Study findings and constraints: Higher frequency in patients than in controls was seen for 5 or 6 TRBV segments, with TRBV5-6, TRBV5-1 and TRBV20-1 among them.

The receptor was isolated from a girl younger than 18 with multiple sclerosis. V is TRBV20-1 and J is TRBJ1-1, with D maybe TRBD1 (6 bases). The material sequenced was blood. Here the CDR3 reads CSAYDVDSMNTEAFF. For the CDR3, the DNA is TGCAGTGCATATGATGTGGACAGCATGAACACTGAAGCTTTCTTT.